This entry is about one T cell receptor (beta chain). The CDR3 goes on 3 residues after the read ends, and that part is filled in from the germline J gene. The source of the sample is a study of T cells in women clearing cervical HPV infection. Looking at the study overall: Control women cleared a single incident HPV16 infection within 12 months. Case blood drawn at lesion detection; control blood after infection cleared. Case blood was drawn a median roughly 160 days after lesion detection. HLA type stays a possible confounder, typing being limited.

Generated by immunoSEQ multiplex PCR, the TCRdb table keeps only in-frame clones and is missing some. This table lists roughly 18,000 clones. This CDR3 is 13 amino acids long. CDR1 is SGHTA, CDR2 FQGTGA, per germline. Trimming shortened V by 2 bases and J by 5 bases, and 10 bases separated the two germline ends. The clonotype originates from a woman aged 18 to 75 with a cervical HPV16 infection that either progressed to CIN3+ or cleared (not recorded which). The sequenced material came from blood buffy coat. V is TRBV7-3 and J is TRBJ2-7, with a weak D call TRBD2 (5 bases). CDR3 DNA (partial): TGTGCCAGCAGCTTAGTAGGTAGCGACGAG. Amino acids: CASSLVGSDE. The full CDR3 reads CASSLVGSDEQYF. Together with reference TRBV7-3 and TRBJ2-7, the CDR3 gives the full variable domain: GAGVSQTPSNKVTEKGKYVELRCDPISGHTALYWYRQSLGQGPEFLIYFQGTGAADDSGLPNDRFFAVRPEGSVSTLKIQRTERGDSAVYLCASSLVGSDEQYFGPGTRLTVT.